These 2 T cell receptor gamma chains came from one sample sequenced in a study of gamma delta lymphoproliferative disorders and STAT genes. Genomic DNA from isolated PBMCs served as the sequencing template. TCRdb reapplied CATT to the multiplex PCR reads. The repertoire includes a few thousand gamma-chain clones, approximately 8% of them detected once, and around 3.2% sits in the top ten. Sequenced material: blood. The receptors were sampled from a human donor in good health.

This clone was seen at least ten times. This rearrangement joins TRGV9 to TRGJ1 or TRGJ2. Here the J gene was assigned by germline matching of the DNA, as TCRdb has none. Trimming took 4 bases from V and 0 from J; bases not matched to a gene: 3. This CDR3 is 13 amino acids long. Germline V lookup: CDR1 GITISATS, CDR2 ISYDGTV (reference sequence). The chain's CDR3 is CALWEPNYYKKLF. The CDR3 bases are TGTGCCTTGTGGGAACCGAATTATTATAAGAAACTCTTT.

This clone is labeled medium-sized. The chain is built from TRGV4 and TRGJ1 or TRGJ2. TCRdb carries no J gene annotation; the J gene was assigned here by matching the DNA with germline. V lost 2 bases, J lost 2 bases, and 3 bases stayed unmatched. The CDR3 is 13 residues long. The V gene's germline CDR1 is EGSTGY and CDR2 YDSYTSSV. The DNA for the CDR3 is TGTGCCACCTGGGATGCGGATTATTATAAGAAACTCTTT. Its translation: CATWDADYYKKLF.